This TCR beta chain was identified during a study of T cells in localized non-small cell lung cancer. Profiled with immunoSEQ multiplex PCR; TCRdb holds only in-frame clones, not every one. Of about 56,000 clones in the sample, approximately 90% were seen once. The junction had 22 bases not matched to a gene; V was cut back by 11 bases and J by 3 bases. The CDR3 spans 17 residues. The germline V gene encodes CDR1 ENHRY and CDR2 SYGVKD. J is TRBJ2-7 and V is TRBV10-3; 7 bases map to TRBD2. The sequenced sample was peripheral blood, obtained before any cancer treatment. This receptor was obtained from a woman aged 35-75 years with stage I lung adenocarcinoma. The CDR3 DNA reads TGTGCCTCAAGCGGGGCCGGATTAGTAGGTTGGAACTACGAGCAGTACTTC. It encodes CASSGAGLVGWNYEQYF.